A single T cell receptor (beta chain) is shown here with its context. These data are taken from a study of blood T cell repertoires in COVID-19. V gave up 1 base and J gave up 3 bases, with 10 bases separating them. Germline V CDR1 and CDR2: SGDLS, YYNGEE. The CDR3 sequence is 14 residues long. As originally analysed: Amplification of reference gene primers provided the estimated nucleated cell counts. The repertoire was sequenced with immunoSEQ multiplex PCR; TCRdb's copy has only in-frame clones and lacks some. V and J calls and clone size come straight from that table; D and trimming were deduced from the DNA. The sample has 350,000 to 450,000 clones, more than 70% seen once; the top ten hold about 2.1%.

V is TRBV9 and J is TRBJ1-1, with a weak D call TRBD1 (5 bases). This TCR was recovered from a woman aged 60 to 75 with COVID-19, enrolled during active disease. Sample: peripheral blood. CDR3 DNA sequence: TGTGCCAGCAGCGTACAGGGTCTGGACACTGAAGCTTTCTTT. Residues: CASSVQGLDTEAFF.